This T cell receptor (beta chain) was found in a study of blood T cell repertoires in COVID-19. Whole-study context: Collection of acute and convalescent COVID-19 samples took place in the United States, Italy and Spain. T cells, B-cell-depleted T cells, or PBMCs supplied cDNA or gDNA.

With 5 bases clipped from V and 0 bases from J, the junction kept 5 bases outside the gene matches. CDR3 size: 15 residues. In germline, CDR1 is SGHAT, CDR2 FQNNGV. This clone was counted between two and nine times. As handled by the study authors: Amplification of reference gene primers was used by the study to estimate nucleated cell counts. TCRdb's table, derived via immunoSEQ multiplex PCR, lists solely in-frame clones and lacks some. Clone size and the V and J calls come from that table; the DNA yielded D and trimming. The profile shows about 190,000 clones, roughly 89% of them singletons. The source material was peripheral blood. The rearrangement joins TRBV11-2 to TRBJ1-1, with TRBD1 identical over 8 bases. The TCR originated in a young woman who had recovered from COVID-19. CDR3 nucleotides: TGTGCCAGCAGCCCCAGGGGGCTAATGAACACTGAAGCTTTCTTT. It yields the protein CASSPRGLMNTEAFF.